This is a list of T cell receptor beta chains from one sample in a study of cytomegalovirus exposure and HLA in healthy donors. Produced via immunoSEQ multiplex PCR; TCRdb's table is partial and in-frame only. This table has 150,000 to 200,000 clones, 65% to 80% appearing once. The sequencing input was PBMCs. Receptors originate from a woman aged 40 to 50 in good health and CMV-seropositive. Both conserved end residues are part of each CDR3. Each record gives: J gene, CDR3 length, D gene, clone size, V gene, CDR3 DNA, CDR3 protein. The D gene is left open where the match is weak. Clone size is shown for a subset of rows, as once, few, many or a class of expanded clone.

j_gene: TRBJ1-4; len: 15; d_gene: .; abundance: .; v_gene: TRBV6-6; CDR3nt: TGTGCCAGCAGTCCCCGTCCTCGGGAAAATGAAAAACTGTTTTTT; CDR3aa: CASSPRPRENEKLFF
j_gene: TRBJ1-6; len: 15; d_gene: .; abundance: .; v_gene: TRBV7-2; CDR3nt: TGTGCCAGCAGCCTTAACACGCTCCCTAATTCACCCCTCCACTTT; CDR3aa: CASSLNTLPNSPLHF
j_gene: TRBJ2-1; len: 13; d_gene: TRBD2; abundance: .; v_gene: TRBV5-1; CDR3nt: TGCGCCAGCGGGCGGGAGAGAGACAATGAGCAGTTCTTC; CDR3aa: CASGRERDNEQFF
j_gene: TRBJ1-2; len: 15; d_gene: TRBD1; abundance: .; v_gene: TRBV28; CDR3nt: TGTGCCAGCAGCTCTGGACAGGGGGCCAACTATGGCTACACCTTC; CDR3aa: CASSSGQGANYGYTF
j_gene: TRBJ2-1; len: 14; d_gene: TRBD2; abundance: .; v_gene: TRBV10-3; CDR3nt: TGTGCCATCAGTGAGGCGTTAGCGGGAGGCGAGCAGTTCTTC; CDR3aa: CAISEALAGGEQFF
j_gene: TRBJ2-7; len: 16; d_gene: TRBD1; abundance: once; v_gene: TRBV30; CDR3nt: TGTGCCTGGAGTTACCCCGGGACAGGGGTCCACTACGAGCAGTACTTC; CDR3aa: CAWSYPGTGVHYEQYF
j_gene: TRBJ2-6; len: 18; d_gene: TRBD1; abundance: .; v_gene: TRBV5-6; CDR3nt: TGTGCCAGCAGCGTGGCCGGGACAGCTCATTCTGGGGCCAACGTCCTGACTTTC; CDR3aa: CASSVAGTAHSGANVLTF
j_gene: TRBJ2-7; len: 15; d_gene: .; abundance: .; v_gene: TRBV19; CDR3nt: TGTGCCAGTAGTATGTCGACAGCCCAGGGCTACGAGCAGTACTTC; CDR3aa: CASSMSTAQGYEQYF
j_gene: TRBJ1-1; len: 14; d_gene: .; abundance: .; v_gene: TRBV11-3; CDR3nt: TGTGCCAGCAGCTTTACGAGGGCTCGAACTGAAGCTTTCTTT; CDR3aa: CASSFTRARTEAFF
j_gene: TRBJ2-1; len: 13; d_gene: TRBD1; abundance: once; v_gene: TRBV5-1; CDR3nt: TGCGCCAGCAGTTCGGACAGGGGTTCGAGACAGTTCTTC; CDR3aa: CASSSDRGSRQFF
j_gene: TRBJ2-2; len: 15; d_gene: TRBD1; abundance: few; v_gene: TRBV19; CDR3nt: TGTGCCAGTAGGGGGACAGGGCTCAACACCGGGGAGCTGTTTTTT; CDR3aa: CASRGTGLNTGELFF
j_gene: TRBJ2-4; len: 16; d_gene: TRBD2; abundance: .; v_gene: TRBV4-1; CDR3nt: TGCGCCAGCACCCCAGCGGGGTACGGGGTCAAAAACATTCAGTACTTC; CDR3aa: CASTPAGYGVKNIQYF
j_gene: TRBJ2-1; len: 13; d_gene: .; abundance: .; v_gene: TRBV10-1; CDR3nt: TGCGCCAGCAGTGCAACAGGGTACAATGAGCAGTTCTTC; CDR3aa: CASSATGYNEQFF
j_gene: TRBJ1-1; len: 14; d_gene: .; abundance: .; v_gene: TRBV14; CDR3nt: TGTGCCAGCAGCTTACAGGGTGGGAGCACTGAAGCTTTCTTT; CDR3aa: CASSLQGGSTEAFF
j_gene: TRBJ1-2; len: 13; d_gene: .; abundance: .; v_gene: TRBV9; CDR3nt: TGTGCCAGCAGCGTAGGAGGTGCCTATGGCTACACCTTC; CDR3aa: CASSVGGAYGYTF
j_gene: TRBJ1-1; len: 15; d_gene: .; abundance: .; v_gene: TRBV29-1; CDR3nt: TGCAGCGTTGAGGGGGAGGGAGGGGAGCACACTGAAGCTTTCTTT; CDR3aa: CSVEGEGGEHTEAFF
j_gene: TRBJ1-2; len: 15; d_gene: TRBD1; abundance: .; v_gene: TRBV30; CDR3nt: TGTGCCTGGAGTGGCGGACAGGGCAAGAGGAATGGCTACACCTTC; CDR3aa: CAWSGGQGKRNGYTF
j_gene: TRBJ2-7; len: 13; d_gene: TRBD1; abundance: .; v_gene: TRBV9; CDR3nt: TGTGCCAGCAGCGTATCAGGGGGCTACGAGCAGTACTTC; CDR3aa: CASSVSGGYEQYF
j_gene: TRBJ2-1; len: 11; d_gene: .; abundance: .; v_gene: TRBV20-1; CDR3nt: TGCAGTGCTAGCAGAAACAATGAGCAGTTCTTC; CDR3aa: CSASRNNEQFF
j_gene: TRBJ2-7; len: 15; d_gene: TRBD1; abundance: .; v_gene: TRBV7-9; CDR3nt: TGTGCCAGCAGCTACAATCAGGGGGCCTCGTCAGAGCAGTACTTC; CDR3aa: CASSYNQGASSEQYF
j_gene: TRBJ1-1; len: 16; d_gene: TRBD1; abundance: .; v_gene: TRBV7-2; CDR3nt: TGTGCCAGCAGCTTAACACCGGACAGGGAACCCACTGAAGCTTTCTTT; CDR3aa: CASSLTPDREPTEAFF
j_gene: TRBJ2-2; len: 15; d_gene: .; abundance: .; v_gene: TRBV14; CDR3nt: TGTGCCAGCAGCCCCCGTCAGGGGCGCACCGGGGAGCTGTTTTTT; CDR3aa: CASSPRQGRTGELFF
j_gene: TRBJ1-1; len: 14; d_gene: TRBD1; abundance: .; v_gene: TRBV7-8; CDR3nt: TGTGCCAGCAGCTTAGGGGACAGAGACACTGAAGCTTTCTTT; CDR3aa: CASSLGDRDTEAFF
j_gene: TRBJ1-5; len: 14; d_gene: .; abundance: .; v_gene: TRBV6-5; CDR3nt: TGTGCCAGCAGCACGGGAACAGCGGATCAGCCCCAGCATTTT; CDR3aa: CASSTGTADQPQHF
j_gene: TRBJ2-1; len: 14; d_gene: .; abundance: .; v_gene: TRBV5-4; CDR3nt: TGTGCCAGCAGCAGGGCAGCGGTCTACAATGAGCAGTTCTTC; CDR3aa: CASSRAAVYNEQFF
j_gene: TRBJ2-5; len: 13; d_gene: TRBD2; abundance: few; v_gene: TRBV6-5; CDR3nt: TGTGCCAGCGCGAGCGGGGGGAAAGAGACCCAGTACTTC; CDR3aa: CASASGGKETQYF
j_gene: TRBJ2-7; len: 15; d_gene: TRBD2; abundance: .; v_gene: TRBV11-2; CDR3nt: TGTGCCAGCAGCCCACTAGCGGGAAGCTCCTACGAGCAGTACTTC; CDR3aa: CASSPLAGSSYEQYF
j_gene: TRBJ1-4; len: 16; d_gene: TRBD1; abundance: .; v_gene: TRBV6-6; CDR3nt: TGTGCCAGCACTCCCAGTCCGGGACAGGGAGATGAAAAACTGTTTTTT; CDR3aa: CASTPSPGQGDEKLFF
j_gene: TRBJ1-3; len: 14; d_gene: TRBD1; abundance: .; v_gene: TRBV19; CDR3nt: TGTGCCAGCACACAGGGGAACTCTGGAAACACCATATATTTT; CDR3aa: CASTQGNSGNTIYF
j_gene: TRBJ1-5; len: 12; d_gene: .; abundance: .; v_gene: TRBV5-6; CDR3nt: TGTGCCAGCAGCTTGGGGGCTCAGCCCCAGCATTTT; CDR3aa: CASSLGAQPQHF
j_gene: TRBJ2-1; len: 16; d_gene: TRBD2; abundance: .; v_gene: TRBV12-5; CDR3nt: TGTGCTAGTGGTTTATTACGGGGGGGCTCCTACAATGAGCAGTTCTTC; CDR3aa: CASGLLRGGSYNEQFF
j_gene: TRBJ2-3; len: 14; d_gene: .; abundance: .; v_gene: TRBV14; CDR3nt: TGTGCCAGCAGCCAGTTACTAAGCACAGATACGCAGTATTTT; CDR3aa: CASSQLLSTDTQYF
j_gene: TRBJ1-1; len: 13; d_gene: .; abundance: .; v_gene: TRBV4-1; CDR3nt: TGCGCCAGCAGCCAAGAGGTGCAGTTTGAAGCTTTCTTT; CDR3aa: CASSQEVQFEAFF
j_gene: TRBJ2-5; len: 16; d_gene: TRBD1; abundance: .; v_gene: TRBV18; CDR3nt: TGTGCCAGCTCGCCTCAGACAGGGCGTAGTGATGAGACCCAGTACTTC; CDR3aa: CASSPQTGRSDETQYF
j_gene: TRBJ2-4; len: 17; d_gene: TRBD1; abundance: .; v_gene: TRBV19; CDR3nt: TGTGCCAGTAGCAAGAACTCAGACAGGGCGGGCAAAAACATTCAGTACTTC; CDR3aa: CASSKNSDRAGKNIQYF
j_gene: TRBJ1-2; len: 15; d_gene: TRBD1; abundance: .; v_gene: TRBV6-6; CDR3nt: TGTGCCAGCAGTTACCCAAAAACAGGGGGAGATGGCTACACCTTC; CDR3aa: CASSYPKTGGDGYTF
j_gene: TRBJ2-7; len: 11; d_gene: .; abundance: .; v_gene: TRBV30; CDR3nt: TGTGCCTGGGGCTTTCGGGACGAGCAGTACTTC; CDR3aa: CAWGFRDEQYF
j_gene: TRBJ1-2; len: 14; d_gene: TRBD1; abundance: .; v_gene: TRBV25-1; CDR3nt: TGTGCCAGCAGCGCAACGGGGACAGCCTATGGCTACACCTTC; CDR3aa: CASSATGTAYGYTF
j_gene: TRBJ1-1; len: 18; d_gene: .; abundance: .; v_gene: TRBV12-5; CDR3nt: TGTGCTAGTGGTTTGGTAACTCTGGGCAGGCGCTCGAACACTGAAGCTTTCTTT; CDR3aa: CASGLVTLGRRSNTEAFF
j_gene: TRBJ2-3; len: 17; d_gene: .; abundance: few; v_gene: TRBV5-1; CDR3nt: TGCGCCAGCAGCTTGGAACCGACAGGAGGTAGCACAGATACGCAGTATTTT; CDR3aa: CASSLEPTGGSTDTQYF
j_gene: TRBJ2-2; len: 15; d_gene: .; abundance: .; v_gene: TRBV29-1; CDR3nt: TGCAGCGTTTCTACAGCAACCTCGAACACCGGGGAGCTGTTTTTT; CDR3aa: CSVSTATSNTGELFF
j_gene: TRBJ1-5; len: 12; d_gene: TRBD1; abundance: few; v_gene: TRBV2; CDR3nt: TGTGCCAGTGGGACAGTCAATCAGCCCCAGCATTTT; CDR3aa: CASGTVNQPQHF
j_gene: TRBJ2-1; len: 13; d_gene: TRBD2; abundance: few; v_gene: TRBV29-1; CDR3nt: TGCAGCGTGGGGACTAGCGGGAACAATGAGCAGTTCTTC; CDR3aa: CSVGTSGNNEQFF
j_gene: TRBJ2-1; len: 15; d_gene: .; abundance: once; v_gene: TRBV2; CDR3nt: TGTGCCAGCAGGACCCGGGATCAGGCGAACAATGAGCAGTTCTTC; CDR3aa: CASRTRDQANNEQFF
j_gene: TRBJ2-7; len: 14; d_gene: .; abundance: .; v_gene: TRBV6-5; CDR3nt: TGTGCCAGCAGTTACTCGGCAGGGAAGTACGAGCAGTACTTC; CDR3aa: CASSYSAGKYEQYF
j_gene: TRBJ2-5; len: 15; d_gene: TRBD1; abundance: .; v_gene: TRBV14; CDR3nt: TGTGCCAGCAGCCAATCACAGACAGGGGAAGAGACCCAGTACTTC; CDR3aa: CASSQSQTGEETQYF
j_gene: TRBJ1-1; len: 14; d_gene: .; abundance: .; v_gene: TRBV28; CDR3nt: TGTGCCAGCAGTTTGGATAGCATGAACACTGAAGCTTTCTTT; CDR3aa: CASSLDSMNTEAFF
j_gene: TRBJ1-1; len: 13; d_gene: .; abundance: .; v_gene: TRBV7-2; CDR3nt: TGTGCCAGCAGCTTCGATGGGGGGTTTGAAGCTTTCTTT; CDR3aa: CASSFDGGFEAFF
j_gene: TRBJ1-1; len: 15; d_gene: TRBD1; abundance: .; v_gene: TRBV18; CDR3nt: TGTGCCAGCTCACCTGCCGACAGGGGGCTTGTTGAAGCTTTCTTT; CDR3aa: CASSPADRGLVEAFF
j_gene: TRBJ1-2; len: 14; d_gene: .; abundance: .; v_gene: TRBV10-3; CDR3nt: TGTGCCATCAGTGACGTTCCTACCACCTATGGCTACACCTTC; CDR3aa: CAISDVPTTYGYTF
j_gene: TRBJ1-5; len: 14; d_gene: .; abundance: .; v_gene: TRBV5-1; CDR3nt: TGCGCCAGCAGCTTGGAGGGAGGAAATCAGCCCCAGCATTTT; CDR3aa: CASSLEGGNQPQHF
j_gene: TRBJ1-4; len: 14; d_gene: .; abundance: .; v_gene: TRBV6-5; CDR3nt: TGTGCCAGCAGTTACTCGAGACAGATGGAAAAACTGTTTTTT; CDR3aa: CASSYSRQMEKLFF